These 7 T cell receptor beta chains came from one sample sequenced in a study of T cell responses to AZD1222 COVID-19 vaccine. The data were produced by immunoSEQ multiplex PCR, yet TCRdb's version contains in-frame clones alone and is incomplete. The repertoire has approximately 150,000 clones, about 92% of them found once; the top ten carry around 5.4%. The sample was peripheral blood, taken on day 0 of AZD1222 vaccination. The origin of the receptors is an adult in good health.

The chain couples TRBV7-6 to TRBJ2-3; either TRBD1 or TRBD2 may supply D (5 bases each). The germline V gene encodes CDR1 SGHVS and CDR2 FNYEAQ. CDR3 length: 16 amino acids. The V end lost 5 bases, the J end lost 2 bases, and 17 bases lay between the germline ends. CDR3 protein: CASSPQGTATTDTQYF. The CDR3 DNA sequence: TGTGCCAGCAGCCCACAAGGGACCGCAACCACAGATACGCAGTATTTT.

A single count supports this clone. The CDR3 loop reads CASRGSGPGNEQFF. CDR3 DNA: TGTGCCAGCAGGGGTAGCGGGCCTGGCAATGAGCAGTTCTTC. The chain joins TRBV2 to TRBJ2-1, with TRBD2 matching 7 bases. This CDR3 comprises 14 residues. With 6 bases clipped from V and 6 bases from J, the junction kept 8 bases outside the gene matches. Germline V gives CDR1 SNHLY, CDR2 FYNNEI.

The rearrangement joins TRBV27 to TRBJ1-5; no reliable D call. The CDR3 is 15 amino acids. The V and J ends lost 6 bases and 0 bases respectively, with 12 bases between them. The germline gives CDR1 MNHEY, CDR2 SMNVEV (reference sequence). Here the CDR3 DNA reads TGTGCCAGCAGATTTCGCGCGGATAGCAATCAGCCCCAGCATTTT. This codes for CASRFRADSNQPQHF.

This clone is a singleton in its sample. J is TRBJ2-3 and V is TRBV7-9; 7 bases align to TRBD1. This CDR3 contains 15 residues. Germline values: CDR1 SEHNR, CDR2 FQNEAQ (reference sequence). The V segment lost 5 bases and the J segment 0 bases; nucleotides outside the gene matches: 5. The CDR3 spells CASSPGTASTDTQYF. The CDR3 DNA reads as TGTGCCAGCAGCCCCGGGACAGCTAGCACAGATACGCAGTATTTT.

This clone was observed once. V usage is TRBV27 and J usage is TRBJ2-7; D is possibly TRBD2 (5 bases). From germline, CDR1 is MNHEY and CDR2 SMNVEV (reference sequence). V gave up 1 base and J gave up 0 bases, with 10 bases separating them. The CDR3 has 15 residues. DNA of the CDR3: TGTGCCAGCAGTTTATACGGGATTAGCTCCTACGAGCAGTACTTC. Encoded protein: CASSLYGISSYEQYF.

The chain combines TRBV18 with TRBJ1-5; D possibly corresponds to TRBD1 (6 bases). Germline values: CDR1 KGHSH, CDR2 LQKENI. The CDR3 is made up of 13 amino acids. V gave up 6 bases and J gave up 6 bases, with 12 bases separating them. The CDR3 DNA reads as TGTGCCAGCTCCCCAGGGGAAGGTCAGCCCCAGCATTTT. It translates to CASSPGEGQPQHF. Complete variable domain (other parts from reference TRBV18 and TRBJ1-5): NAGVMQNPRHLVRRRGQEARLRCSPMKGHSHVYWYRQLPEEGLKFMVYLQKENIIDESGMPKERFSAEFPKEGPSILRIQQVVRGDSAAYFCASSPGEGQPQHFGDGTRLSIL.

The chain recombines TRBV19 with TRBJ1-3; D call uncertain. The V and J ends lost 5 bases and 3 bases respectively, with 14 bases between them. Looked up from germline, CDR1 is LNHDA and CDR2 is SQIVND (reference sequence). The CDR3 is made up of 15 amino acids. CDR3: CASSLTATIGNTIYF. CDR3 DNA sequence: TGTGCCAGTAGTCTAACAGCTACAATTGGAAACACCATATATTTT.